This paragraph reports one T cell receptor (beta chain). Its antigen remains unidentified. These data come from a study of OX40 agonist ivuxolimab in advanced cancers. Study overall: Hepatocellular carcinoma, melanoma, renal cell or head and neck cancer was diagnosed in the dose-escalation patients. A partial response was reached by three patients: one with hepatocellular carcinoma and two with cutaneous melanoma.

Study conclusions and caveats: Expanded clones were, on average, more numerous in CD8+ T cells than in CD4+. Dose levels from 0.1 to 3.0 mg/kg saw CD4+ and CD8+ blood T cells expand clonally by week 6.

Generated by immunoSEQ multiplex PCR, the TCRdb table keeps only in-frame clones and is missing some. The table includes roughly 69,000 clones, 91% detected once. The receptor comes from an adult with an advanced solid tumor such as melanoma, head and neck, liver or kidney cancer. The material was CD4+ or CD8+ T cells sorted from blood, obtained in a trial of the OX40 agonist ivuxolimab.

DNA for the CDR3: TGCAGTGCCGGGGAGCTGTTTTTT. It encodes CSAGELFF. The chain is built from TRBV20-1 and TRBJ2-2; unclear D gene. CDR1 and CDR2 (germline): DFQATT, SNEGSKA (reference sequence). The CDR3 sequence is 8 residues long. The V end lost 6 bases, the J end lost 7 bases, and 0 bases lay between the germline ends.